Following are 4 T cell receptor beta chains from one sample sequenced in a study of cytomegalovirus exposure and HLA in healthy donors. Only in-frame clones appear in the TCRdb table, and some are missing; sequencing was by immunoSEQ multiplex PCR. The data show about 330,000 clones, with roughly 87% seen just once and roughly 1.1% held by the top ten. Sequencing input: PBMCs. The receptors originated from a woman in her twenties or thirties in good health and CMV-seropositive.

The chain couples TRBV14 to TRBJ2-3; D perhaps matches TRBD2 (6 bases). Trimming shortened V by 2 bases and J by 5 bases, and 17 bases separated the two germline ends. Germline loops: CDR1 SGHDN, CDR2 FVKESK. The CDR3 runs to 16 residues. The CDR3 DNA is TGTGCCAGCAGCCAATCCTCGGCACTAGCCGAAGATACGCAGTATTTT. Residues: CASSQSSALAEDTQYF.

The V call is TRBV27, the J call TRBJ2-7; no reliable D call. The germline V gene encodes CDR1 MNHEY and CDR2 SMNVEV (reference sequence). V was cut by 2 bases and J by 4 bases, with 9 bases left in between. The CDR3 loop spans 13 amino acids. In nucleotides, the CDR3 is TGTGCCAGCAGTTTAGGAGTTCCGTACGAGCAGTACTTC. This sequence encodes CASSLGVPYEQYF.

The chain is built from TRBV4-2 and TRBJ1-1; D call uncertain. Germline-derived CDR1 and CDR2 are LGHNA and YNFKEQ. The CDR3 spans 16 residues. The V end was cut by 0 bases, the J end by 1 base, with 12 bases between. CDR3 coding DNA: TGTGCCAGCAGCCAAGAATCCCGGAACAGGAACACTGAAGCTTTCTTT. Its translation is CASSQESRNRNTEAFF.

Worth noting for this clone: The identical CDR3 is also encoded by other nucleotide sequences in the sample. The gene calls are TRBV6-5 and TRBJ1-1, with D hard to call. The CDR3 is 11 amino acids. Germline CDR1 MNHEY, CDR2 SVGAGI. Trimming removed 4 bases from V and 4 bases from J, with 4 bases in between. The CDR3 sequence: CASSSGTEAFF. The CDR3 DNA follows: TGTGCCAGCAGTTCGGGCACTGAAGCTTTCTTT.